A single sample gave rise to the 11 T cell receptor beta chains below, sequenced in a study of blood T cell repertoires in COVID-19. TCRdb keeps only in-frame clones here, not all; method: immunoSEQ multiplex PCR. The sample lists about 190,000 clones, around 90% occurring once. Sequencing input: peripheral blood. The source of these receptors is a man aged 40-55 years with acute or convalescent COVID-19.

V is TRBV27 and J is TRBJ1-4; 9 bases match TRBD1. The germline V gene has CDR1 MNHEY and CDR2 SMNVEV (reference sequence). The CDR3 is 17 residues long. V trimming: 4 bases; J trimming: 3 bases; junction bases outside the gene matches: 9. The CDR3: CASSSGQGFPANEKLFF. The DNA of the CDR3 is TGTGCCAGCAGTTCGGGACAGGGATTTCCGGCTAATGAAAAACTGTTTTTT.

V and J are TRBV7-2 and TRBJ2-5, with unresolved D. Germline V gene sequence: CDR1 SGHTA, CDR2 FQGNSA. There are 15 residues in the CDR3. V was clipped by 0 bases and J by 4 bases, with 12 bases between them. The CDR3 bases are TGTGCCAGCAGCTTAGCGTTATTAAAGAGAGAGACCCAGTACTTC. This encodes CASSLALLKRETQYF.

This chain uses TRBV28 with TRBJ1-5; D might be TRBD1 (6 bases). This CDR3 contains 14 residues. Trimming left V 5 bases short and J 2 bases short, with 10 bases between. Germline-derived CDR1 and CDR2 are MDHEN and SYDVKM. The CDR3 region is CASSPAGGNQPQHF. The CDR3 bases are TGTGCCAGCAGTCCAGCAGGGGGCAATCAGCCCCAGCATTTT.

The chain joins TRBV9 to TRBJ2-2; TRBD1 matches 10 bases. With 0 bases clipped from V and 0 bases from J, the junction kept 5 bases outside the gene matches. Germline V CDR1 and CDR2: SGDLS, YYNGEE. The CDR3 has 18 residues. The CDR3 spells CASSVGWGQGTNTGELFF. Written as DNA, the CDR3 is TGTGCCAGCAGCGTAGGATGGGGACAGGGGACGAACACCGGGGAGCTGTTTTTT.

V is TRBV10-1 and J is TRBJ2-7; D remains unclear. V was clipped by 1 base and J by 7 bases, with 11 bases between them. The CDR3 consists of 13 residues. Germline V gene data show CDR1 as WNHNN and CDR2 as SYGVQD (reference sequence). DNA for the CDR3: TGCGCCAGCAGTGAGTTCATGGCGGAAGAGCAGTACTTC. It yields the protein CASSEFMAEEQYF.

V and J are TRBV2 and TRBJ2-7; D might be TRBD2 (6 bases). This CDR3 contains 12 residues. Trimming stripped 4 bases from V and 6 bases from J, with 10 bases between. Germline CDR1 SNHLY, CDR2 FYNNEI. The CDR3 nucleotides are TGTGCCAGCAGTGGGGGGGTGAGCGAGCAGTACTTC. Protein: CASSGGVSEQYF.

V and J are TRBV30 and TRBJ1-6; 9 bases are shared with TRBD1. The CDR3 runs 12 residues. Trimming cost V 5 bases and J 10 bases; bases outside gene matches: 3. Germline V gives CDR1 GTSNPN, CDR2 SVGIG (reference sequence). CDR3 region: CAWDRGASPLHF. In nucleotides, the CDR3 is TGTGCCTGGGACAGGGGGGCGTCACCCCTCCACTTT. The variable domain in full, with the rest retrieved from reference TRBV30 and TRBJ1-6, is SQTIHQWPATLVQPVGSPLSLECTVEGTSNPNLYWYRQAAGRGLQLLFYSVGIGQISSEVPQNLSASRPQDRQFILSSKKLLLSDSGFYLCAWDRGASPLHFGNGTRLTVT.

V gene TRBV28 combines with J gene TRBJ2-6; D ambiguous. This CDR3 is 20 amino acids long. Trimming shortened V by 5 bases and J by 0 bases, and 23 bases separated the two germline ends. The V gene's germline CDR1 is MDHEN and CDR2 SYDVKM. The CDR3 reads CASSPGPVGRVSSGANVLTF. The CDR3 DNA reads TGTGCCAGCAGTCCTGGGCCGGTCGGCCGAGTCAGCTCTGGGGCCAACGTCCTGACTTTC.

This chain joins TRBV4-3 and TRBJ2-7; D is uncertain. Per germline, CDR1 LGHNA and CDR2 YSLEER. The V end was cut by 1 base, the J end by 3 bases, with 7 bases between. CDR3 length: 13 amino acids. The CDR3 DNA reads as TGCGCCAGCAGCCAAGGGCTAGGCTACGAGCAGTACTTC. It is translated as CASSQGLGYEQYF.

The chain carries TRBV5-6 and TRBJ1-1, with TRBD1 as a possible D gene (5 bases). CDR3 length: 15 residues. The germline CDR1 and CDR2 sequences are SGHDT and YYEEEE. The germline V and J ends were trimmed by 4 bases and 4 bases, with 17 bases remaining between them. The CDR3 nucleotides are TGTGCCAGCAGCCGGGGTGGGGGACTCTTCACTGAAGCTTTCTTT. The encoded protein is CASSRGGGLFTEAFF.

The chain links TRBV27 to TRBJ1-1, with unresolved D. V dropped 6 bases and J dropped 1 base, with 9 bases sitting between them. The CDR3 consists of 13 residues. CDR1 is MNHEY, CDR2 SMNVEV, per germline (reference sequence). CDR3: CASSPRWNTEAFF. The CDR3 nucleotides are TGTGCCAGCAGCCCACGGTGGAACACTGAAGCTTTCTTT.